The 13 T cell receptor beta chains presented below share a single source sample, sequenced in a study of shared clonotypes between healthy human individuals. Data came from immunoSEQ multiplex PCR; TCRdb stores just in-frame clones and leaves some out. Counted here are some 2,100,000 clones, 95% occurring once; the ten biggest clones make up 0.13%. Sequenced input: naive CD4+ T cells sorted from blood. The subset here: CD45RA+ positively selected. All receptors come from a man in his late teens or twenties in good health.

The chain links TRBV4-3 to TRBJ2-7, with D possibly matching TRBD1 (5 bases). The germline gives CDR1 LGHNA, CDR2 YSLEER. The CDR3 runs to 13 residues. Trimming left V 4 bases short and J 3 bases short, with 10 bases between. The CDR3 sequence is CASSPGRDYEQYF. The CDR3, as DNA: TGCGCCAGCAGCCCGGGCAGGGACTACGAGCAGTACTTC.

V usage is TRBV25-1 and J usage is TRBJ2-7, with D perhaps TRBD1 (5 bases). Germline CDR1 and CDR2: MGHDK and SYGVNS. The CDR3 is 13 residues long. Trimming took off 8 bases at V and 10 bases at J, with 21 bases between the two ends. CDR3 region: CASREGAAPGQYF. The DNA of the CDR3 is TGTGCCAGCCGAGAAGGGGCAGCCCCTGGTCAGTACTTC.

The sample holds one count of this clone. V gene TRBV6-5 combines with J gene TRBJ2-5, with 9 bases matching TRBD1. CDR3 size: 16 residues. V lost 2 bases, J lost 4 bases, and 8 bases stayed unmatched. Germline V lookup: CDR1 MNHEY, CDR2 SVGAGI. CDR3 sequence (DNA): TGTGCCAGCAGTTACACAGGGGGCAGATGGGGAGAGACCCAGTACTTC. Translation: CASSYTGGRWGETQYF.

The chain has TRBV2 and TRBJ1-2; 10 positions agree with TRBD1. This CDR3 is built from 14 residues. Germline CDR1 reads SNHLY; CDR2 reads FYNNEI. V gave up 5 bases and J gave up 6 bases; unmatched junction bases: 6. CDR3: CASSYGQGGNGYTF. The CDR3 DNA follows: TGTGCCAGCAGTTACGGACAGGGGGGAAATGGCTACACCTTC.

V is TRBV9 and J is TRBJ2-7, with 7 bases aligning to TRBD1. Germline V gene lookup returns CDR1 SGDLS and CDR2 YYNGEE. The V gene end was trimmed by 0 bases and the J gene end by 4 bases; junction bases not matched to a gene: 4. The CDR3 runs to 14 residues. The CDR3 sequence: CASSVGGGKYEQYF. DNA of the CDR3: TGTGCCAGCAGCGTAGGAGGGGGCAAGTACGAGCAGTACTTC.

In this sample, this clone turned up once. J is TRBJ2-5 and V is TRBV7-2; D ambiguous. The CDR3 is 14 residues long. Germline V gene sequence: CDR1 SGHTA, CDR2 FQGNSA. V was clipped by 2 bases and J by 5 bases, with 12 bases between them. The DNA for the CDR3 is TGTGCCAGCAGCTTAAACAGACGAGGCGAGACCCAGTACTTC. It is translated as CASSLNRRGETQYF.

The V and J genes are TRBV7-2 and TRBJ2-7, with D possibly TRBD2 on 7 matching bases. Trimming pared 2 bases from V and 5 bases from J, leaving 19 bases between. The germline V gene encodes CDR1 SGHTA and CDR2 FQGNSA. There are 16 residues in the CDR3. CDR3 nucleotides: TGTGCCAGCAGCTTACTCTCGAGGGGGGGCCTCCACGAGCAGTACTTC. Its translation: CASSLLSRGGLHEQYF.

The rearrangement uses TRBV5-1 and TRBJ2-2; TRBD1 matches 10 bases. In germline, CDR1 is SGHRS, CDR2 YFSETQ. The CDR3 sequence is 16 residues long. Trimming cost V 4 bases and J 6 bases; bases outside gene matches: 9. The CDR3 protein is CASSHPGQGFPGELFF. CDR3 coding DNA: TGCGCCAGCAGCCATCCGGGACAGGGGTTTCCCGGGGAGCTGTTTTTT.

The chain employs TRBV4-3 and TRBJ1-1, with D possibly matching TRBD1 (6 bases). The CDR3 runs to 15 residues. CDR1 and CDR2 from the germline V gene are LGHNA and YSLEER. V dropped 4 bases and J dropped 0 bases, with 12 bases sitting between them. The CDR3 DNA follows: TGCGCCAGCAGCCGGGGGGGCACTTTGAACACTGAAGCTTTCTTT. This codes for CASSRGGTLNTEAFF.

The rearrangement joins TRBV6-5 to TRBJ2-4; tentatively, D is TRBD2 (6 bases). V lost 5 bases, J lost 10 bases, and 9 bases lay in between. The CDR3 has 11 residues. Germline values: CDR1 MNHEY, CDR2 SVGAGI. The CDR3 DNA is TGTGCCAGCAGTCGGGACTTTATTCAGTACTTC. It encodes CASSRDFIQYF.

V is TRBV2 and J is TRBJ1-2, with 9 bases identical to TRBD1. The CDR3 covers 14 residues. V shed 6 bases, J shed 6 bases, and the junction held 8 bases outside the gene matches. Germline V CDR1 and CDR2: SNHLY, FYNNEI. CDR3 DNA: TGTGCCAGCAGAAACCCGGGACAGGGAAATGGCTACACCTTC. Translating it yields CASRNPGQGNGYTF.

The chain is built from TRBV6-5 and TRBJ2-5; 9 bases are shared with TRBD2. The CDR3 extends over 15 amino acids. In germline, CDR1 is MNHEY, CDR2 SVGAGI. V shed 0 bases and J 6 bases; nucleotides not matched to a gene: 5. This CDR3 is CASSYSSGSVQTQYF. The DNA for the CDR3 is TGTGCCAGCAGTTACTCTAGCGGGAGTGTGCAGACCCAGTACTTC.

V is TRBV10-3 and J is TRBJ1-1; tentatively, D is TRBD1 (6 bases). The CDR3 is made up of 14 amino acids. Germline values: CDR1 ENHRY, CDR2 SYGVKD. With 5 bases removed from V and 4 bases from J, the gap between germline ends came to 14 bases. The chain's CDR3 is CAISLEGGITEAFF. The CDR3 nucleotides read TGTGCCATCAGTTTGGAAGGGGGGATCACTGAAGCTTTCTTT.